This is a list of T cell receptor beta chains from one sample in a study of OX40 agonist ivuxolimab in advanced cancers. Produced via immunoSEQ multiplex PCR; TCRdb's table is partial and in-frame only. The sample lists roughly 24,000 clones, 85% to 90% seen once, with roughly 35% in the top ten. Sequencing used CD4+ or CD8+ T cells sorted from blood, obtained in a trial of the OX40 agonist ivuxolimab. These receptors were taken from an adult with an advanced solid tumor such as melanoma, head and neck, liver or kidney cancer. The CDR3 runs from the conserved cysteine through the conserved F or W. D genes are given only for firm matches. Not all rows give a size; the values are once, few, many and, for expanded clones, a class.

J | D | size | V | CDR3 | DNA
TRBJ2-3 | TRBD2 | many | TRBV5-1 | CASSLAGGPLDTQYF | TGCGCCAGCAGCTTAGCGGGAGGGCCCCTAGATACGCAGTATTTT
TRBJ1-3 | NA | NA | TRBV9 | CASSPGSPLSGNTIYF | TGTGCCAGCAGCCCAGGGTCCCCCCTCTCTGGAAACACCATATATTTT
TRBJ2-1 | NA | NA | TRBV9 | CASSVGYNEQFF | TGTGCCAGCAGTGTCGGGTACAATGAGCAGTTCTTC
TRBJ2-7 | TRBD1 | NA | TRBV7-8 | CASSPYPDRVGYEQYF | TGTGCCAGCAGCCCCTATCCGGACAGGGTAGGCTACGAGCAGTACTTC
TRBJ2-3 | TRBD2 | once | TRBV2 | CASIRLAEALTDTQYF | TGTGCCAGCATTCGACTAGCGGAGGCCCTGACAGATACGCAGTATTTT
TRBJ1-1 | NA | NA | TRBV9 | CASSIWDGLNTEAFF | TGTGCCAGCAGCATTTGGGACGGACTGAACACTGAAGCTTTCTTT
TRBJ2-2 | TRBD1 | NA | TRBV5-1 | CASSSGQLTGELFF | TGCGCCAGCAGCTCGGGACAGCTCACCGGGGAGCTGTTTTTT
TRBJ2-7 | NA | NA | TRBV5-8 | CASSLTVYEQYF | TGTGCCAGCAGCTTGACAGTCTACGAGCAGTACTTC
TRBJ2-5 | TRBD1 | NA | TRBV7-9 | CASRRGDREETQYF | TGTGCCAGCAGACGGGGCGACAGGGAAGAGACCCAGTACTTC
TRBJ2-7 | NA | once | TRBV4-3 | CASSQDVGVKRSYEQYF | TGCGCCAGCAGCCAAGATGTCGGGGTCAAAAGATCCTACGAGCAGTACTTC
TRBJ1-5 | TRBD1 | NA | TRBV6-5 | CASSYGQGSQPQHF | TGTGCCAGCAGTTACGGACAGGGAAGTCAGCCCCAGCATTTT
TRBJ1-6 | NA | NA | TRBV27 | CASSSSGTYSPLHF | TGTGCCAGCAGTTCCTCCGGGACCTATTCACCCCTCCACTTT
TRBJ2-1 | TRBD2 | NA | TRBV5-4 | CASSLGPLAGTLTFF | TGTGCCAGCAGCTTGGGGCCCCTAGCGGGGACCCTCACTTTCTTC
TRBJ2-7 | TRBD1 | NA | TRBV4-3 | CASSQLGGDRGTYEQYF | TGCGCCAGCAGCCAGCTAGGGGGGGACAGGGGGACCTACGAGCAGTACTTC
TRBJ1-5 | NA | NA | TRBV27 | CASSLYPGFYQPQHF | TGTGCCAGCAGTTTATACCCAGGCTTTTATCAGCCCCAGCATTTT
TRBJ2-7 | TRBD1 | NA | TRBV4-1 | CASSQGPGTGLYEQYF | TGCGCCAGCAGCCAGGGGCCCGGGACAGGGTTATACGAGCAGTACTTC
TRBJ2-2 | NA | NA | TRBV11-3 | CASSLDLDGELFF | TGTGCCAGCAGCTTAGATTTAGACGGGGAGCTGTTTTTT
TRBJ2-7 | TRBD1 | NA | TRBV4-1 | CASSQRETGGLYEQYF | TGCGCCAGCAGCCAAAGGGAGACAGGGGGCCTATACGAGCAGTACTTC
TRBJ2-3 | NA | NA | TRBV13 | CASSPPRVQGDTQYF | TGTGCCAGCAGCCCTCCGAGAGTTCAAGGAGATACGCAGTATTTT
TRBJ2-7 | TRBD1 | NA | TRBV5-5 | CASSSTPGTGLYEQYF | TGTGCCAGCAGCTCAACTCCCGGGACAGGGCTCTACGAGCAGTACTTC
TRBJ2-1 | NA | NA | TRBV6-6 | CASRGGKGDNEQFF | TGTGCCAGCAGGGGCGGGAAGGGCGACAATGAGCAGTTCTTC
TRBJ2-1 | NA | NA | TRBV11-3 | CASSRGVSQKDLNEQFF | TGTGCCAGCAGTCGAGGGGTCTCTCAAAAAGATTTGAATGAGCAGTTCTTC
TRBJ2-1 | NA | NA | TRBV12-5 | CASGLAPNEQFF | TGTGCTAGTGGTTTGGCCCCGAATGAGCAGTTCTTC